Sequencing of this T cell receptor (beta chain) was carried out in a study of Tregs in tolerant kidney transplant recipients. Study details: The nonmyeloablative bone marrow transplants came from related graft donors, with transient mixed chimerism. Study-level points and caveats: In tolerant patients, donor-specific Tregs outgrew total Tregs, suggesting antigen-driven expansion. Tregs expanded with activated donor B cells seemed most donor-specific.

The CDR3 is 16 amino acids. Looked up from germline, CDR1 is LNHDA and CDR2 is SQIVND (reference sequence). V gave up 3 bases and J gave up 4 bases; unmatched junction bases: 7. As to this clone: Its cognate antigen is unknown.

Sequenced by immunoSEQ multiplex PCR; TCRdb stores in-frame clones only, minus some. The table lists approximately 98,000 clones, 90% of them singletons. This TCR came from a human donor who received a combined kidney and bone marrow transplant. This chain uses TRBV19 with TRBJ2-1; TRBD2 aligns across 9 bases. The input for sequencing was CD4+ T cells from blood, taken before the transplant. CDR3 sequence: CASSILSGSPYNEQFF. The CDR3 coding sequence is TGTGCCAGTAGTATCCTTAGCGGGAGTCCGTACAATGAGCAGTTCTTC.